The source of this T cell receptor beta chain is a study of T cell repertoires in cytomegalovirus infection. Germline V gives CDR1 SGHTA, CDR2 FQGTGA. The trim removed 4 bases at V and 0 bases at J, leaving 7 bases unmatched. This CDR3 comprises 17 residues. Using its own MiXCR run on the reads, TCRdb lists one record per CDR3 protein. The sample has hundreds of thousands of distinct CDR3 sequences, about 24% seen once. This clonotype was counted ten times or more. The rearrangement uses TRBV7-3 and TRBJ2-1; TRBD1 matches 9 bases. The receptor's source is a human donor in good health (CMV status not recorded). Some clones in this sample may be carry-over from other donors' samples. Specimen: CD8+ T cells from PBMCs. The chain's CDR3 is CASSSWTGEASYNEQFF. CDR3 DNA sequence: TGTGCCAGCAGCTCCTGGACAGGGGAGGCCTCCTACAATGAGCAGTTCTTC.